This T cell receptor beta chain appears in the sequencing data of a study of T cell changes during pregnancy in multiple sclerosis. This CDR3 spans 15 amino acids. Trimming removed 3 bases from V and 3 bases from J, with 15 bases in between. Germline assignment: CDR1 LNHDA and CDR2 SQIVND (reference sequence). TCRdb's copy holds only in-frame clones and misses some; the assay was immunoSEQ multiplex PCR. The sample includes about 59,000 clones, about 94% of them seen just once. The TCR was taken from a female donor with multiple sclerosis, enrolled in a pregnancy study. The chain carries TRBV19 and TRBJ2-7; a weak D match, TRBD1 (5 bases). The source material was CD8+ T cells from peripheral blood mononuclear cells, sampled after pregnancy. CDR3 loop: CASSMDEGVFYEQYF. In DNA, the CDR3 is TGTGCCAGTAGTATGGACGAAGGGGTGTTCTACGAGCAGTACTTC.